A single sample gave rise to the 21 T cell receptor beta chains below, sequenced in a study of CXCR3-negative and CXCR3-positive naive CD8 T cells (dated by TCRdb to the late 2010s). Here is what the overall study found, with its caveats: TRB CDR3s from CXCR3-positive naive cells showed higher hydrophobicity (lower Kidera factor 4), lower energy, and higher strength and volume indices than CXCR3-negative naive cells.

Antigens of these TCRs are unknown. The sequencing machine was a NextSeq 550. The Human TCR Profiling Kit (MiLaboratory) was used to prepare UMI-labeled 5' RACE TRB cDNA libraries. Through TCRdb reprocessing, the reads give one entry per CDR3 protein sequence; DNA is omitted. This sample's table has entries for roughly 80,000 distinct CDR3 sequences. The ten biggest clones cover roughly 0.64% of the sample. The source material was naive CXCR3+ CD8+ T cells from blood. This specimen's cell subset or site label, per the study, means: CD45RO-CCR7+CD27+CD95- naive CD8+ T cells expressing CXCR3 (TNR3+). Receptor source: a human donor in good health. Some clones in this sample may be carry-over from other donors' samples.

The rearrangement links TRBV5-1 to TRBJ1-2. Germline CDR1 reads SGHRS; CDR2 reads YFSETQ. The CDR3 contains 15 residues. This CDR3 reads CASSLSRTDLGGYTF.

The CDR3: CASSPRTGVSTEAFF. The chain combines TRBV28 with TRBJ1-1; TCRdb designates TRBD1, a call that cannot be tested without DNA. Germline values: CDR1 MDHEN, CDR2 SYDVKM. This CDR3 comprises 15 residues.

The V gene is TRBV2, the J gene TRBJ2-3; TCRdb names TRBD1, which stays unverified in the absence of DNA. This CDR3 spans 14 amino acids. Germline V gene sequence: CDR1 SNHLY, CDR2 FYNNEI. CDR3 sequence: CAGQRGGGGDTQYF. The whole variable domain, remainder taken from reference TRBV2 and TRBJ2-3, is EPEVTQTPSHQVTQMGQEVILRCVPISNHLYFYWYRQILGQKVEFLVSFYNNEISEKSEIFDDQFSVERPDGSNFTLKIRSTKLEDSAMYFCAGQRGGGGDTQYFGPGTRLTVL.

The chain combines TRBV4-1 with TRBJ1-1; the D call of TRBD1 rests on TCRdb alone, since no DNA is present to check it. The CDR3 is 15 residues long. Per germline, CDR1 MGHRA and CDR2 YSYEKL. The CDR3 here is CASSLTGTLNTEAFF.

The CDR3 is CSVESRQGVSYEQYF. The J gene is TRBJ2-7, the V gene TRBV29-1; no DNA is available, so the TRBD1 call from TCRdb remains unchecked. The CDR3 has 15 amino acids. Per germline, CDR1 SQVTM and CDR2 ANQGSEA.

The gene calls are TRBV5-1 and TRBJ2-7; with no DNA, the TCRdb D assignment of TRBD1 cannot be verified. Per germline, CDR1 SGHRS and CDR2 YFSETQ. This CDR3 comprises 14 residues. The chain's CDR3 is CASSYGQYSYDQYF.

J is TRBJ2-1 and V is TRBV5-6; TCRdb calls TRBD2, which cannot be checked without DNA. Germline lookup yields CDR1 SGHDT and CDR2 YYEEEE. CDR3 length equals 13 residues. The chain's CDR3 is CASSPLAFNEQFF. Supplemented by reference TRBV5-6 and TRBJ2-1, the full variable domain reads DAGVTQSPTHLIKTRGQQVTLRCSPKSGHDTVSWYQQALGQGPQFIFQYYEEEERQRGNFPDRFSGHQFPNYSSELNVNALLLGDSALYLCASSPLAFNEQFFGPGTRLTVL.

This chain's CDR3 is CASSPDTRDEQYF. The genes are TRBV11-3 and TRBJ2-7; TCRdb selects TRBD1, and the lack of DNA leaves this call unchecked. The CDR3 is 13 residues long. Germline CDR1 SGHNT, CDR2 YENEEA. Together with reference TRBV11-3 and TRBJ2-7, the CDR3 gives the full variable domain: EAGVVQSPRYKIIEKKQPVAFWCNPISGHNTLYWYLQNLGQGPELLIRYENEEAVDDSQLPKDRFSAERLKGVDSTLKIQPAELGDSAVYLCASSPDTRDEQYFGPGTRLTVT.

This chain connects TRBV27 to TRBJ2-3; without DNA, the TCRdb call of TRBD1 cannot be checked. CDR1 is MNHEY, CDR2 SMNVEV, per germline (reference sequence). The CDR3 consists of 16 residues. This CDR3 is CASSEDSGASTDTQYF.

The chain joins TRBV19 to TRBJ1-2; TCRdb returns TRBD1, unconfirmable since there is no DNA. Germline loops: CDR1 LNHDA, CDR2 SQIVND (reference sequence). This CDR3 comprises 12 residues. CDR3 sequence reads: CASSMGDYGYTF.

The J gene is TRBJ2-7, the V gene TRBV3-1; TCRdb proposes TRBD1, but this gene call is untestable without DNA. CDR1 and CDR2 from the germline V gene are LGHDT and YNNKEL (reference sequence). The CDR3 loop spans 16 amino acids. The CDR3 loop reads CASSQDQSTGAYEQYF.

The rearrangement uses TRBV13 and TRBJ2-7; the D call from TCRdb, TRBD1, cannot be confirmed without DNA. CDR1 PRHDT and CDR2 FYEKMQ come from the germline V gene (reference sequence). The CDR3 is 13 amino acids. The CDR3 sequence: CASTQGNIHEQYF.

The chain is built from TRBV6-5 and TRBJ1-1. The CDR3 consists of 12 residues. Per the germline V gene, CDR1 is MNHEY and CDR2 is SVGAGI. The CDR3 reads CASSYSNTEAFF.

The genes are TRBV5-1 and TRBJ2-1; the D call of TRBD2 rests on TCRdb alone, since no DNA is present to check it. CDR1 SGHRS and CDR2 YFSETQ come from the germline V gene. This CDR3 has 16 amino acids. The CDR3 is CASSLRSGGPYNEQFF.

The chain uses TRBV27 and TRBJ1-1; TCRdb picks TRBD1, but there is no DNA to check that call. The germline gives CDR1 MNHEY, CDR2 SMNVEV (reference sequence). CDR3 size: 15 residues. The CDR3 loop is CASSRHGAVGTEAFF.

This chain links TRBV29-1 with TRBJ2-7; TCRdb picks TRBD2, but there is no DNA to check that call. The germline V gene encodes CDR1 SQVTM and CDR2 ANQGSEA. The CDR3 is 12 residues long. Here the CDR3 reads CSIRDSQYEQYF.

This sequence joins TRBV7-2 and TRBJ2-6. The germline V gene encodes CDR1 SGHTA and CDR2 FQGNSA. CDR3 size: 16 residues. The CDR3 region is CASSPRSFSGANVLTF. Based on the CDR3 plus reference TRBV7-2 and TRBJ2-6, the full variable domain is GAGVSQSPSNKVTEKGKDVELRCDPISGHTALYWYRQSLGQGLEFLIYFQGNSAPDKSGLPSDRFSAERTGGSVSTLTIQRTQQEDSAVYLCASSPRSFSGANVLTFGAGSRLTVL.

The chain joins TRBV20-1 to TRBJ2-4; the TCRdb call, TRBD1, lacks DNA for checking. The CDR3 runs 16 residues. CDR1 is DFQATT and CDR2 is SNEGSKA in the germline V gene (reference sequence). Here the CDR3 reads CSARVSVSGPKNIQYF.

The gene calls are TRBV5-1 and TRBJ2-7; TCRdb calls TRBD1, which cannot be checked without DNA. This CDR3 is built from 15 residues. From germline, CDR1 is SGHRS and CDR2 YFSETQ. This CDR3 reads CASSPRDRGQHEQYF.

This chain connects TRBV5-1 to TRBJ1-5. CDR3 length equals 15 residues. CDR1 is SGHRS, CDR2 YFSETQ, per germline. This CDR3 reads CASSLDGLGSQPQHF.

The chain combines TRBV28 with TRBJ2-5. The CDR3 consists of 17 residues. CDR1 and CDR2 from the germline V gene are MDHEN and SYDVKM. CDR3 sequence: CASSSDKTWGFWETQYF. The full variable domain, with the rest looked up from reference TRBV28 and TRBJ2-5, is DVKVTQSSRYLVKRTGEKVFLECVQDMDHENMFWYRQDPGLGLRLIYFSYDVKMKEKGDIPEGYSVSREKKERFSLILESASTNQTSMYLCASSSDKTWGFWETQYFGPGTRLLVL.